The 8 T cell receptor beta chains below come from one sample, sequenced in a study of blood T cell repertoires in COVID-19. The assay was immunoSEQ multiplex PCR, and TCRdb's table has in-frame clones only and misses some. There are about 180,000 clones in the sample; roughly 82% occur only once, and 13% to 15% lies in the top ten. The sample was PBMCs or T cells enriched from blood (not recorded which). The receptors stem from a man aged 45-60 years who had recovered from COVID-19.

The chain has TRBV6-5 and TRBJ1-1, with 10 bases aligning to TRBD1. The germline V gene encodes CDR1 MNHEY and CDR2 SVGAGI. V was pared by 6 bases and J by 4 bases, with 5 bases of the junction left unmatched. CDR3 length: 14 amino acids. CDR3: CASSPTGGITEAFF. CDR3 DNA: TGTGCCAGCAGCCCGACAGGGGGCATCACTGAAGCTTTCTTT.

This chain uses TRBV4-1 with TRBJ2-3; TRBD2 agrees at 9 bases. Per germline, CDR1 MGHRA and CDR2 YSYEKL. CDR3 size: 14 residues. J gave up 7 bases and V 4 bases, and 6 bases lay outside the gene matches. The CDR3 reads CASSLAGGPNTQYF. The CDR3 DNA reads TGCGCCAGCAGCCTTGCGGGGGGGCCAAATACGCAGTATTTT.

This clone has only a few counts. This rearrangement joins TRBV2 to TRBJ2-3, with TRBD2 matching over 7 bases. Germline CDR1 SNHLY, CDR2 FYNNEI. This CDR3 spans 14 amino acids. Trimming removed 7 bases from V and 5 bases from J; junction bases left unmatched: 9. The CDR3 nucleotides read TGTGCCAGCACTGGGCGGGGGAGGAGAGATACGCAGTATTTT. It yields the protein CASTGRGRRDTQYF.

This sequence joins TRBV27 and TRBJ2-7, with D hard to call. Germline CDR1 MNHEY, CDR2 SMNVEV (reference sequence). Trimming stripped 1 base from V and 0 bases from J, with 13 bases between. The CDR3 consists of 16 residues. Here the CDR3 reads CASSLFARLSSYEQYF. As DNA, the CDR3 is TGTGCCAGCAGTTTATTTGCCAGGTTGAGCTCCTACGAGCAGTACTTC.

V usage is TRBV5-6 and J usage is TRBJ1-1, with a weak D call TRBD1 (5 bases). V gave up 4 bases and J gave up 1 base, with 11 bases separating them. This CDR3 region has 14 residues. CDR1 and CDR2 from the germline V gene are SGHDT and YYEEEE. This chain's CDR3 is CASSRDSRNTEAFF. For the CDR3, the DNA is TGTGCCAGCAGCCGCGACAGCAGGAACACTGAAGCTTTCTTT.

The J gene is TRBJ1-5, the V gene TRBV7-9; 7 nucleotides match TRBD1. J gave up 2 bases and V 5 bases, and 3 bases lay outside the gene matches. The CDR3 is 14 amino acids. Germline values: CDR1 SEHNR, CDR2 FQNEAQ (reference sequence). CDR3 in amino acids: CASSTTGGNQPQHF. CDR3 in DNA: TGTGCCAGCAGCACCACAGGGGGCAATCAGCCCCAGCATTTT.

Only a few counts were recorded for this clone. V is TRBV18 and J is TRBJ1-1, with D possibly matching TRBD1 (5 bases). The germline CDR1 and CDR2 sequences are KGHSH and LQKENI. The CDR3 is made up of 14 amino acids. V was cut by 0 bases and J by 0 bases, with 5 bases left in between. The CDR3 is CASSPPGVNTEAFF. CDR3 coding DNA: TGTGCCAGCTCACCACCAGGGGTGAACACTGAAGCTTTCTTT.

The rearrangement uses TRBV9 and TRBJ2-4; D is perhaps TRBD2 (6 bases). Per the germline V gene, CDR1 is SGDLS and CDR2 is YYNGEE. The V end lost 4 bases, the J end lost 9 bases, and 8 bases lay between the germline ends. The CDR3 runs 11 residues. The CDR3 is CASSPGGIQYF. DNA of the CDR3: TGTGCCAGCAGCCCCGGGGGCATTCAGTACTTC.